This entry features one T cell receptor beta chain sequence. The antigen remains unidentified. The source of the sample is a study of Ad26.COV2.S vaccination and SARS-CoV-2 variants. Treatment here: around 19 received Ad26.COV2.S at low or high dose, single or two shots; 5 received placebo; per-sample allocation not given. Each sample was drawn 63 days after the first injection (of vaccine or placebo). Boston provided a donor who was an adult aged 18-55 years. Study results and limitations: Estimates derived from TCR breadth and depth analyses may have underestimated total T cell responses.

The CDR3 loop spans 16 amino acids. The germline CDR1 and CDR2 sequences are MNHEY and SMNVEV (reference sequence). The V gene lost 5 bases and the J gene lost 6 bases, with 20 bases spanning the gap. TCRdb's copy holds only in-frame clones and misses some; the assay was immunoSEQ multiplex PCR. The sample carries about 400,000 clones, about 88% recorded once. This chain links TRBV27 with TRBJ1-5; D not resolved. The source was peripheral blood, collected in a trial of Ad26.COV2.S vaccine versus placebo. The sequence was obtained from a person aged 18-60 years who received the Ad26.COV2.S COVID-19 vaccine or a placebo. CDR3 sequence: CASSQVFGVEGQPQHF. The CDR3 nucleotides are TGTGCCAGCAGTCAAGTATTTGGGGTGGAGGGTCAGCCCCAGCATTTT.